This entry concerns a single T cell receptor (beta chain). Antigen unknown. This entry belongs to a study of metastatic and nonmetastatic thyroid tumors. Across the study: Across blood and tumor or nodule tissue, repertoires from malignant and benign thyroid patients were compared with one another.

All patients were treatment-naive before thyroid surgery. Broader study findings: Significantly greater TCR beta diversity was reportedly found in malignant thyroid tumors than in benign nodules (in blood and tumor).

Methods used by the authors: Built for papillary thyroid cancer, a distant-metastasis classifier drew on CDR3 differences across clinicopathological groups. MiXCR re-clonotyped the PCR reads for TCRdb. The V and J calls were not made by the authors but by TCRdb's processing. The data contain around 13,000 clones, 9.5% to 13% of them singletons. This clonotype was sampled from a female donor with papillary thyroid cancer or a benign thyroid nodule (not recorded which). Some clones in this sample may be carry-over from other donors' samples. Sequencing was carried out using blood.

The CDR3 here is CASSSATSYEQYF. As DNA, the CDR3 is TGTGCCAGCAGTTCGGCTACCTCCTACGAGCAGTACTTC. The chain carries TRBV12-3 or TRBV12-4 and TRBJ2-7; D unclear. The V and J ends lost 4 bases and 0 bases respectively, with 7 bases between them. This CDR3 has 13 amino acids.